This T cell receptor (beta chain) was identified in a study of T cell changes during pregnancy in multiple sclerosis. Generated by immunoSEQ multiplex PCR, the TCRdb table keeps only in-frame clones and is missing some. In the table there are under 40,000 clones, roughly 93% of which are singletons. The specimen comprised peripheral blood, sampled in the second trimester of pregnancy. This receptor was identified in a female donor in good health, enrolled as a control in a pregnancy study.

The CDR3 DNA sequence: TGTGCCACCAGCCCAGGGGGGAAGGAGGCGGAGAAGCAGTACTTC. Translated, it gives CATSPGGKEAEKQYF. The J gene is TRBJ2-7, the V gene TRBV15, with TRBD1 as a possible D gene (7 bases). Trimming pared 5 bases from V and 8 bases from J, leaving 22 bases between. Germline V gives CDR1 LNHNV, CDR2 YYDKDF (reference sequence). The CDR3 runs 15 residues.